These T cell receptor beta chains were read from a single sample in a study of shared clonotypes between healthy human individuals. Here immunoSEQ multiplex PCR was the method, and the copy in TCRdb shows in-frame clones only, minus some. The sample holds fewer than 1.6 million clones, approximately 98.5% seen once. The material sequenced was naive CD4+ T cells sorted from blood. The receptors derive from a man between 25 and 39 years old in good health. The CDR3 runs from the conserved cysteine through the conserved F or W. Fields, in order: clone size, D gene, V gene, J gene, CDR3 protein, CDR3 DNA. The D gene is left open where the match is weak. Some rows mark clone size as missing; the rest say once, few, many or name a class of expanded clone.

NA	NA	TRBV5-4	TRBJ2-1	CASSSGLPPDQRFF	TGTGCCAGCAGCTCAGGATTGCCCCCGGACCAAAGGTTCTTC
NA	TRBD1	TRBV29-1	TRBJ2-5	CSVDRTGVGETQYF	TGCAGCGTTGACCGGACAGGGGTTGGCGAGACCCAGTACTTC
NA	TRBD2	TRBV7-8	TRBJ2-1	CASSLKAVHRRTSGINFNEQFF	TGTGCCAGCAGCTTAAAGGCGGTACATAGACGGACTAGCGGGATTAATTTCAATGAGCAGTTCTTC
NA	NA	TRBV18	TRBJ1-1	CASSQGLGERAFF	TGTGCCAGCTCCCAGGGACTGGGAGAAAGAGCTTTCTTT
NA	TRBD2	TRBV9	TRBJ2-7	CASSVLAGDSEQYF	TGTGCCAGCAGCGTTTTAGCGGGAGACAGCGAGCAGTACTTC
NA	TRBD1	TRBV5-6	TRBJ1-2	CASSRSGYRGLYGYTF	TGTGCCAGCAGCCGATCAGGCTACAGGGGGCTCTATGGCTACACCTTC
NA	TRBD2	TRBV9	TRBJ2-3	CASSVGLAGTSDTQYF	TGTGCCAGCAGCGTAGGATTAGCGGGAACCTCAGATACGCAGTATTTT
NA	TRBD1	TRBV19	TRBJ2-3	CASSLYRQGRVSTDTQYF	TGTGCCAGTAGTTTATACCGACAGGGTAGGGTTAGCACAGATACGCAGTATTTT
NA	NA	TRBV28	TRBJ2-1	CASSQGPQTYFDEQFF	TGTGCCAGCAGCCAAGGCCCTCAAACCTATTTCGATGAGCAGTTCTTC
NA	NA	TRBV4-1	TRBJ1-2	CASSQGIAREYYGYTF	TGCGCCAGCAGCCAAGGAATAGCGAGAGAATACTATGGCTACACCTTC
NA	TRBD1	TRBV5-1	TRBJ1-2	CASSAGQRGKYGYTF	TGCGCCAGCAGCGCGGGACAGAGGGGAAAGTATGGCTACACCTTC
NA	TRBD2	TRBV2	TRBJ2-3	CASRATSGSTDTQYF	TGTGCCAGCAGAGCGACTAGCGGTAGCACAGATACGCAGTATTTT
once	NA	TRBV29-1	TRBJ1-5	CSVASSNQPQHF	TGCAGCGTTGCCTCTAGCAATCAGCCCCAGCATTTT
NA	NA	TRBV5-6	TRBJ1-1	CASSLGREAFF	TGTGCCAGCAGTCTAGGACGGGAAGCTTTCTTT
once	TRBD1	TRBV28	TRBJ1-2	CASSFRDRGYGYTF	TGTGCCAGCAGTTTTAGGGACAGGGGCTATGGCTACACCTTC
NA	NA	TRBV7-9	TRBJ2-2	CASTNGAGTGELFF	TGTGCCAGCACCAATGGGGCGGGGACCGGGGAGCTGTTTTTT
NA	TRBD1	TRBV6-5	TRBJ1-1	CASSYSRQGAEAFF	TGTGCCAGCAGTTACTCGCGGCAGGGGGCAGAAGCTTTCTTT
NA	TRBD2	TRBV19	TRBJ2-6	CASRGREVSSGANVLTF	TGTGCCAGTAGGGGCCGGGAGGTAAGCTCTGGGGCCAACGTCCTGACTTTC
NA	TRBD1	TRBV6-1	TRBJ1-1	CASIQGAAGTEAFF	TGTGCCAGTATACAGGGGGCCGCGGGGACTGAAGCTTTCTTT
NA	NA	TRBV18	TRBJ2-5	CASSPLGAETQYF	TGTGCCAGCTCACCACTGGGGGCTGAGACCCAGTACTTC
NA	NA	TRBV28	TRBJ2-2	CASSKLTGELFF	TGTGCCAGCAGTAAGCTCACCGGGGAGCTGTTTTTT
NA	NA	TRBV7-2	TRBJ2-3	CASSFREGHGTDTQYF	TGTGCCAGCAGCTTTAGGGAGGGACATGGGACAGATACGCAGTATTTT
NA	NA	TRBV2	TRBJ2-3	CASSVYQGTDTQYF	TGTGCCAGCAGTGTGTACCAGGGAACAGATACGCAGTATTTT
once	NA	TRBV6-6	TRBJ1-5	CASSEGFNQPQHF	TGTGCCAGCAGTGAGGGATTCAATCAGCCCCAGCATTTT
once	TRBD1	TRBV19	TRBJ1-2	CASSMIPGQGRSGYTF	TGTGCCAGTAGTATGATCCCGGGACAGGGACGATCCGGCTACACCTTC
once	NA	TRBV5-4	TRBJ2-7	CASGLGSPFYEQYF	TGTGCCAGCGGGCTCGGATCTCCTTTTTACGAGCAGTACTTC
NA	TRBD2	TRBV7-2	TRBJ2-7	CASSPQTSGGEEQYF	TGTGCCAGCAGCCCCCAGACTAGCGGGGGGGAGGAGCAGTACTTC
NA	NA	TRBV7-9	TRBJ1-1	CASSRPLTGNTEAFF	TGTGCCAGCAGCAGACCCCTTACCGGGAACACTGAAGCTTTCTTT
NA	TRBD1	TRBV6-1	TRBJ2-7	CATSQSGGYVYEQYF	TGTGCCACCTCGCAGTCAGGGGGTTATGTGTACGAGCAGTACTTC
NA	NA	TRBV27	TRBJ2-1	CASRLVADSYEQFF	TGTGCCAGTCGACTTGTCGCCGATTCGTATGAGCAGTTCTTC
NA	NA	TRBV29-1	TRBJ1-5	CSVGDIDQPQHF	TGCAGCGTTGGGGACATCGATCAGCCCCAGCATTTT
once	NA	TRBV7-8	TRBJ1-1	CASSPPQRRKNTEAFF	TGTGCCAGCAGCCCACCGCAGAGGCGGAAGAACACTGAAGCTTTCTTT
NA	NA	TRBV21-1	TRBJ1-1	CASSRYVYTIRTEAFF	TGTGCCAGCAGTCGGTATGTCTACACAATTCGCACTGAAGCTTTCTTT
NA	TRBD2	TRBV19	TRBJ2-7	CASSTAGLAGSYEQYF	TGTGCCAGTAGTACCGCGGGACTAGCGGGTTCCTACGAGCAGTACTTC
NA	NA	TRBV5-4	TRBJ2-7	CASRKAIEGSISYEQYF	TGTGCCAGCAGGAAGGCAATAGAGGGAAGCATATCCTACGAGCAGTACTTC
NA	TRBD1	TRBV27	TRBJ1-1	CASSLSASRLWMGTGKNTEAFF	TGTGCCAGCAGTTTATCGGCCTCCCGTTTGTGGATGGGGACAGGGAAGAACACTGAAGCTTTCTTT
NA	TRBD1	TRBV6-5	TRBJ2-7	CAIRRDRYGEQYF	TGTGCCATTCGACGGGACAGGTACGGCGAGCAGTACTTC
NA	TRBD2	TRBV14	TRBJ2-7	CASSQVAGLAGDYEQYF	TGTGCCAGCAGCCAAGTGGCGGGCCTAGCGGGAGACTACGAGCAGTACTTC
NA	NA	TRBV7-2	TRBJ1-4	CASSLVGGEKLFF	TGTGCCAGCAGCTTAGTCGGGGGGGAAAAACTGTTTTTT
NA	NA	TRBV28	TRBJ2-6	CASSFGLVQSGANVLTF	TGTGCCAGCAGTTTTGGGTTGGTACAATCTGGGGCCAACGTCCTGACTTTC
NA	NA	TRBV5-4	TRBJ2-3	CASSLSVGEDTQYF	TGTGCCAGCAGCCTATCCGTGGGTGAAGATACGCAGTATTTT
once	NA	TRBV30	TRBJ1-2	CAWRPAYWIPNYGYTF	TGTGCCTGGAGACCAGCGTATTGGATTCCTAACTATGGCTACACCTTC
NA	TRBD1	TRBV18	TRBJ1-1	CASSPPDRSAFF	TGTGCCAGCTCACCACCGGACAGGTCGGCTTTCTTT
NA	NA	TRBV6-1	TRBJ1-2	CASSEPRKAYGYTF	TGTGCCAGCAGTGAGCCCCGGAAGGCCTATGGCTACACCTTC
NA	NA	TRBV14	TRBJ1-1	CASSIKGNTEAFF	TGTGCCAGCAGCATAAAGGGGAACACTGAAGCTTTCTTT
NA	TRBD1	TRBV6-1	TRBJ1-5	CASSEASRGVPQHF	TGTGCCAGCAGTGAAGCGAGCAGGGGGGTGCCCCAGCATTTT
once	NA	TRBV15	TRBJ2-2	CATSQDRANTGELFF	TGTGCCACCAGCCAGGACCGCGCGAACACCGGGGAGCTGTTTTTT
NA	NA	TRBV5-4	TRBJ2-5	CASSQKRDREETQYF	TGTGCCAGCAGCCAAAAACGGGATCGAGAAGAGACCCAGTACTTC
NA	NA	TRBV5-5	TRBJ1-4	CASRYGPLAANEKLFF	TGTGCCAGCAGATATGGACCCTTGGCGGCTAATGAAAAACTGTTTTTT
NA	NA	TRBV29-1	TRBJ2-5	CSVAPIAAGGAQYF	TGCAGCGTTGCCCCGATCGCCGCCGGCGGGGCCCAGTACTTC
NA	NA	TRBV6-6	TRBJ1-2	CASSYFPGPDYGYTF	TGTGCCAGCAGTTACTTTCCGGGACCTGACTATGGCTACACCTTC
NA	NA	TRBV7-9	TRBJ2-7	CASSLGSSLLTYEQYF	TGTGCCAGCAGCTTGGGCAGTTCACTCCTAACCTACGAGCAGTACTTC
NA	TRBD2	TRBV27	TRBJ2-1	CASSRRQGALTSGRDSYNEQFF	TGTGCCAGCAGTAGGAGACAGGGGGCTCTGACTAGCGGGAGAGACTCCTACAATGAGCAGTTCTTC
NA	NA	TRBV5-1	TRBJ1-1	CASSLGAGRTEAFF	TGCGCCAGCAGCTTGGGGGCAGGGCGGACTGAAGCTTTCTTT
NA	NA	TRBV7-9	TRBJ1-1	CASSPIQGTTEAFF	TGTGCCAGCAGCCCGATACAGGGTACAACTGAAGCTTTCTTT
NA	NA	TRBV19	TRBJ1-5	CASSEAFIGQPQHF	TGTGCCAGTAGTGAGGCATTCATCGGTCAGCCCCAGCATTTT
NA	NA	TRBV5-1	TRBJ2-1	CASYNREGDEQFF	TGCGCCAGCTATAACAGGGAAGGGGATGAGCAGTTCTTC
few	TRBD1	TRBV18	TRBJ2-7	CASSPGTGSYEQYF	TGTGCCAGCTCACCCGGGACAGGGTCCTACGAGCAGTACTTC
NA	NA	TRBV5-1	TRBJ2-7	CASSPKIGGLEDYEQYF	TGCGCCAGCAGCCCCAAGATCGGAGGGCTCGAGGACTACGAGCAGTACTTC
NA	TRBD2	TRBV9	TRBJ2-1	CASSVVPSEWAGAQDEQFF	TGTGCCAGCAGCGTGGTACCCTCAGAATGGGCGGGAGCCCAGGATGAGCAGTTCTTC